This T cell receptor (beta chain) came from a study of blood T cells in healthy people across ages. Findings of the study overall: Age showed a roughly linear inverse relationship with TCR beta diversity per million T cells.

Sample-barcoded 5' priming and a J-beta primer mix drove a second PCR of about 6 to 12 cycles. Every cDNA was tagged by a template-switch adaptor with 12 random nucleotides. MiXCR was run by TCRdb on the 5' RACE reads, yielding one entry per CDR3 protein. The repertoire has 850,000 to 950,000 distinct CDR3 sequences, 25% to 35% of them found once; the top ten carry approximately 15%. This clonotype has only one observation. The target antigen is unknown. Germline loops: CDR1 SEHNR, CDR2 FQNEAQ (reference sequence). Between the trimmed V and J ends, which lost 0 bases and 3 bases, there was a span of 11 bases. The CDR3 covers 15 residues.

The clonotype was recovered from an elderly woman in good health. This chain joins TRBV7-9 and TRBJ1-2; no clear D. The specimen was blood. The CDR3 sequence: CASSLATATYYGYTF. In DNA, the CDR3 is TGTGCCAGCAGCTTAGCGACGGCCACCTACTATGGCTACACCTTC.